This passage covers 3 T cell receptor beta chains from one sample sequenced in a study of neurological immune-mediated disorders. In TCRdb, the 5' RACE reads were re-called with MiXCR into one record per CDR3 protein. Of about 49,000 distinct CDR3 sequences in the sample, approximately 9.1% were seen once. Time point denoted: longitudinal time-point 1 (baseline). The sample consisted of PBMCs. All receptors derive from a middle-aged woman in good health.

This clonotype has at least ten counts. The CDR3 DNA follows: TGCGCCAGCAGTGATCCGGCGGTACTCGCGCAGTATTTT. This codes for CASSDPAVLAQYF. This chain links TRBV10-1 with TRBJ2-3, with D unresolved. The CDR3 is made up of 13 amino acids. Germline V gene lookup returns CDR1 WNHNN and CDR2 SYGVQD (reference sequence). V gave up 3 bases and J gave up 10 bases, with 14 bases separating them.

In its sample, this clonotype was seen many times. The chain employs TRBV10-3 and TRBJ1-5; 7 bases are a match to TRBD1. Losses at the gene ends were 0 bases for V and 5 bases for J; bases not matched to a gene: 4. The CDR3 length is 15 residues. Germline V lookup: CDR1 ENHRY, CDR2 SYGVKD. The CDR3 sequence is CAISESAGGDQPQHF. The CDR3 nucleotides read TGTGCCATCAGTGAGTCGGCAGGGGGAGATCAGCCCCAGCATTTT.

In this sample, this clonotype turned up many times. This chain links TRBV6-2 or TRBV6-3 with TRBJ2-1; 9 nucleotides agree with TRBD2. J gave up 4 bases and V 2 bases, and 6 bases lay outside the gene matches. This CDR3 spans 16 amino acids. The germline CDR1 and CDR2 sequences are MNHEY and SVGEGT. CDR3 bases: TGTGCCAGCAGTTACCCAGCGGGAGGCGGGTACAATGAGCAGTTCTTC. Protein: CASSYPAGGGYNEQFF.